These 2 T cell receptor beta chains were all obtained from the same sample, sequenced in a study of OX40 agonist ivuxolimab in advanced cancers. The library was prepared using the immunoSEQ multiplex PCR assay. TCRdb stores this immuneACCESS table with in-frame sequences only. Part of the clones is absent; in the studies checked, under half of the shortfall reflects unresolved V genes, and no reason is known for the rest. The sample contains about 63,000 clones, around 85% of them found a single time. About 0.76% of the sample is taken by the ten largest. The sequencing here drew on CD4+ or CD8+ T cells sorted from blood, taken in a trial of the OX40 agonist ivuxolimab. The receptors stem from an adult with an advanced solid tumor such as melanoma, head and neck, liver or kidney cancer.

V is TRBV6-5 and J is TRBJ2-1; TRBD2 might be the D (5 bases). V was clipped by 1 base and J by 7 bases, with 8 bases between them. The CDR3 runs 13 residues. The germline gives CDR1 MNHEY, CDR2 SVGAGI. DNA for the CDR3: TGTGCCAGCAGTTACTTTAGCGAGAATGAGCAGTTCTTC. Protein: CASSYFSENEQFF.

This rearrangement joins TRBV7-9 to TRBJ1-5; weak D call: TRBD1 (6 bases). Germline-derived CDR1 and CDR2 are SEHNR and FQNEAQ (reference sequence). There are 15 residues in the CDR3. Trimming removed 6 bases from V and 6 bases from J, with 18 bases in between. The CDR3 DNA reads as TGTGCCAGCAGTCCAGGAGGGGGGGGGCTTCAGCCCCAGCATTTT. This encodes CASSPGGGGLQPQHF.